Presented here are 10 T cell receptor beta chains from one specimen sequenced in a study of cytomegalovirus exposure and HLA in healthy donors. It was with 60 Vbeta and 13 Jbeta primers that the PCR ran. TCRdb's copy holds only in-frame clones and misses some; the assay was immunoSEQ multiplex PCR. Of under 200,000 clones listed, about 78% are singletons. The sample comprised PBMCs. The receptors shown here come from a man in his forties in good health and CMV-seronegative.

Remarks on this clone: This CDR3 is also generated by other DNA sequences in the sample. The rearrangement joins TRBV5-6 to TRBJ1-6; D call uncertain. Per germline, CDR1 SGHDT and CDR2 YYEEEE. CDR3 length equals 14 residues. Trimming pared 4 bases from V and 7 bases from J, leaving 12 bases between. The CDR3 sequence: CASSLGRINSPLHF. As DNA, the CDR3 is TGTGCCAGCAGCCTCGGGAGGATCAATTCACCCCTCCACTTT.

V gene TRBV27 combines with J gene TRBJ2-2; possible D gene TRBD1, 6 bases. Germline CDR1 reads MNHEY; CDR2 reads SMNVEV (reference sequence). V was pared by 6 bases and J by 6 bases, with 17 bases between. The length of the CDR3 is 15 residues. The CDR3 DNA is TGTGCCAGCAGCCGATGGACAGCCGGTGCCGGGGAGCTGTTTTTT. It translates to CASSRWTAGAGELFF.

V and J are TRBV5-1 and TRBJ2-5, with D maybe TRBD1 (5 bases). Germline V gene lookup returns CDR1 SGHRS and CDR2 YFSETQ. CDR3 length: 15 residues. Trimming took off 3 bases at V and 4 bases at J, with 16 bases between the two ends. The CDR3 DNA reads TGCGCCAGCAGCTCAACCCTGTTCCAGGGAGAGACCCAGTACTTC. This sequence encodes CASSSTLFQGETQYF.

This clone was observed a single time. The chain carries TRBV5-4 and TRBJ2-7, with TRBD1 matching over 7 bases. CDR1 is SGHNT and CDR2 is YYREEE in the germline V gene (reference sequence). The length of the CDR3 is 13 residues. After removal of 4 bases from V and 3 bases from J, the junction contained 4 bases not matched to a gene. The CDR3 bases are TGTGCCAGCAGCCCTGACAGGGACTACGAGCAGTACTTC. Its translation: CASSPDRDYEQYF.

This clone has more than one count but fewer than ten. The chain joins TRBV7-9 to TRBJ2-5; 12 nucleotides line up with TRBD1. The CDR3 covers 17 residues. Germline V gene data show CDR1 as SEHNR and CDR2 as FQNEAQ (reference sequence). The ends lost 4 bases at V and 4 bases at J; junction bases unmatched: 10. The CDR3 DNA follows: TGTGCCAGCAGCTCAAGCCCGGGACAGGGGGCGGGAGAGACCCAGTACTTC. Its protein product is CASSSSPGQGAGETQYF.

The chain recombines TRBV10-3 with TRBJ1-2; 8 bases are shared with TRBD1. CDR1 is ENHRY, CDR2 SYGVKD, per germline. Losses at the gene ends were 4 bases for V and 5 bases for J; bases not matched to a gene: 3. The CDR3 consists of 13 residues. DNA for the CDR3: TGTGCCATCAGTGGGACAGGGACGTATGGCTACACCTTC. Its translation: CAISGTGTYGYTF.

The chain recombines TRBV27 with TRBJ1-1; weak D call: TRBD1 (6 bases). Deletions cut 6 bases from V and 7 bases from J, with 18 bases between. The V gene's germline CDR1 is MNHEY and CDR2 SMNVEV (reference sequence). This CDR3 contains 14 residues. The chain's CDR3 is CASRNLGGLGEAFF. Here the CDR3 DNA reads TGTGCCAGCAGGAACCTTGGGGGCCTGGGTGAAGCTTTCTTT.

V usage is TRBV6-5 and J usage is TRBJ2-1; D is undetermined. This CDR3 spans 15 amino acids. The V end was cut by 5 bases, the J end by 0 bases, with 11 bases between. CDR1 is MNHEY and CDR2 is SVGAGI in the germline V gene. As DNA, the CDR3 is TGTGCCAGCAGTCAAGTACCCAGCTCCTACAATGAGCAGTTCTTC. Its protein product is CASSQVPSSYNEQFF.

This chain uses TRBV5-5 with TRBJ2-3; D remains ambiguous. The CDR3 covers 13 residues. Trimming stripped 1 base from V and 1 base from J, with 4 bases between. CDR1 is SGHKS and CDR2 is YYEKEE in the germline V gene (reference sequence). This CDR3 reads CASSLTGTDTQYF. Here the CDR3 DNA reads TGTGCCAGCAGCTTGACAGGCACAGATACGCAGTATTTT.

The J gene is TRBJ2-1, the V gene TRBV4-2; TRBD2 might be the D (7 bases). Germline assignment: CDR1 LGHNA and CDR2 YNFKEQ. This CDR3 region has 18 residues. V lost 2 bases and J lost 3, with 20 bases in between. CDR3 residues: CASSQTPGGLAHYNEQFF. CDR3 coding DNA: TGTGCCAGCAGCCAAACCCCCGGGGGGCTTGCCCACTACAATGAGCAGTTCTTC.